The 28 T cell receptor beta chains in this list originate from one sample, sequenced in a study of T-cell memory formation after mild COVID-19. TCRdb reprocessed the 5' RACE reads via MiXCR and lists one record per CDR3 protein. This table has about 420,000 distinct CDR3 sequences, about 22% appearing once. Source material: PBMCs or a T cell subset sorted from them (not recorded which). The receptor source for this set is an adult woman who had mild COVID-19 (a few samples of this study predate the infection). Cell type and time point are not known.

V and J are TRBV2 and TRBJ2-7; no definite D call. Germline-derived CDR1 and CDR2 are SNHLY and FYNNEI. Trimming left V 4 bases short and J 0 bases short, with 13 bases between. The CDR3 contains 15 residues. The CDR3 protein is CASSGNVLSSYEQYF. CDR3 DNA: TGTGCCAGCAGTGGAAATGTGCTAAGCTCCTACGAGCAGTACTTC.

This clonotype was counted between two and nine times. The rearrangement uses TRBV12-3 or TRBV12-4 and TRBJ1-2, with D hard to call. This CDR3 has 15 amino acids. Trimming removed 5 bases at V and 5 bases at J, with 18 bases between. CDR3 loop: CASSPMTGSGYGYTF. The DNA of the CDR3 is TGTGCCAGCAGTCCCATGACGGGTTCGGGATATGGCTACACCTTC.

The chain joins TRBV12-3 or TRBV12-4 to TRBJ2-7, with 14 bases identical to TRBD2. The CDR3 loop spans 15 amino acids. V lost 7 bases to trimming and J lost 7 bases; unmatched junction nucleotides: 9. In nucleotides, the CDR3 is TGTGCCAGCAAAACGGGACTAGCGGGAGTAGGAGAGCAGTACTTC. Its translation is CASKTGLAGVGEQYF.

The J gene is TRBJ2-7, the V gene TRBV15; TRBD1 might be the D (6 bases). The V gene's germline CDR1 is LNHNV and CDR2 YYDKDF (reference sequence). This CDR3 is built from 16 residues. Trimming took 1 base from V and 2 from J, leaving 15 bases between them. The CDR3 region is CATSRGGGHYPYEQYF. CDR3 coding DNA: TGTGCCACCAGCAGAGGTGGGGGACACTATCCCTACGAGCAGTACTTC. The whole variable domain, filled in from reference TRBV15 and TRBJ2-7, reads DAMVIQNPRYQVTQFGKPVTLSCSQTLNHNVMYWYQQKSSQAPKLLFHYYDKDFNNEADTPDNFQSRRPNTSFCFLDIRSPGLGDTAMYLCATSRGGGHYPYEQYFGPGTRLTVT.

The V gene is TRBV6-5, the J gene TRBJ2-7; D possibly corresponds to TRBD2 (6 bases). CDR1 MNHEY and CDR2 SVGAGI come from the germline V gene. The CDR3 is 13 amino acids. Trimming stripped 2 bases from V and 7 bases from J, with 12 bases between. The CDR3 loop is CASSYMAGWEQYF. The CDR3 DNA sequence: TGTGCCAGCAGTTACATGGCGGGGTGGGAGCAGTACTTC.

This clonotype was counted between two and nine times. CDR3 coding DNA: TGTGCCATCAGCTTGAACTATGGCTACACCTTC. Translating it yields CAISLNYGYTF. The rearrangement links TRBV10-3 to TRBJ1-2; D is ambiguous. This CDR3 is 11 amino acids long. Trimming removed 6 bases at V and 2 bases at J, with 4 bases between. From germline, CDR1 is ENHRY and CDR2 SYGVKD.

The V call is TRBV5-6, the J call TRBJ1-1, with 9 bases that match TRBD1. The CDR3 contains 16 residues. Unmatched junction bases numbered 6, after V lost 2 bases and J lost 1 base. In germline, CDR1 is SGHDT, CDR2 YYEEEE. The CDR3, as DNA: TGTGCCAGCAGCTTCCTACAGGGGGCGCGGAACACTGAAGCTTTCTTT. This codes for CASSFLQGARNTEAFF.

The chain joins TRBV6-5 to TRBJ2-6; 8 bases are a match to TRBD1. CDR3 length: 18 amino acids. Trimming cost V 0 bases and J 3 bases; bases outside gene matches: 7. Germline V gene lookup returns CDR1 MNHEY and CDR2 SVGAGI. CDR3 nucleotide sequence: TGTGCCAGCAGTTACTCGAGACAGGGGCGAGGTGGGGCCAACGTCCTGACTTTC. This encodes CASSYSRQGRGGANVLTF.

The gene calls are TRBV29-1 and TRBJ1-1; unclear D gene. The V gene lost 7 bases and the J gene lost 0 bases, with 12 bases spanning the gap. The CDR3 covers 13 residues. CDR1 and CDR2 from the germline V gene are SQVTM and ANQGSEA. DNA of the CDR3: TGCAGCGCGAGGATCGACCTGAACACTGAAGCTTTCTTT. It codes for CSARIDLNTEAFF. The entire variable domain, with the rest obtained from reference TRBV29-1 and TRBJ1-1, is as follows: SAVISQKPSRDICQRGTSLTIQCQVDSQVTMMFWYRQQPGQSLTLIATANQGSEATYESGFVIDKFPISRPNLTFSTLTVSNMSPEDSSIYLCSARIDLNTEAFFGQGTRLTVV.

Only a few counts were recorded for this clonotype. The J gene is TRBJ2-1, the V gene TRBV29-1, with D possibly TRBD2 on 6 matching bases. Between the trimmed V and J ends, which lost 4 bases and 5 bases, there was a span of 12 bases. Germline V gene data show CDR1 as SQVTM and CDR2 as ANQGSEA. The CDR3 extends over 13 amino acids. CDR3 bases: TGCAGCGTTGCCACGCGGGGAGACAATGAGCAGTTCTTC. As protein: CSVATRGDNEQFF.

V usage is TRBV7-2 and J usage is TRBJ2-2; D is possibly TRBD1 (6 bases). V was trimmed by 5 bases and J by 0 bases, leaving 19 bases between them. Germline CDR1 and CDR2: SGHTA and FQGNSA. The CDR3 is 18 amino acids. The CDR3 sequence: CASSQARWTASNTGELFF. The CDR3, as DNA: TGTGCCAGCAGCCAGGCGCGTTGGACAGCTTCGAACACCGGGGAGCTGTTTTTT.

V and J are TRBV6-5 and TRBJ1-1; D remains ambiguous. With 4 bases removed from V and 4 bases from J, the gap between germline ends came to 10 bases. The CDR3 has 13 residues. The germline CDR1 and CDR2 sequences are MNHEY and SVGAGI. The CDR3 DNA reads TGTGCCAGCAGTTCGCGAATTCCCACTGAAGCTTTCTTT. Its translation: CASSSRIPTEAFF.

This clonotype was found once. This chain joins TRBV24-1 and TRBJ2-3; 10 bases agree with TRBD1. Germline-derived CDR1 and CDR2 are KGHDR and SFDVKD. CDR3 length: 17 amino acids. V was pared by 3 bases and J by 1 base, with 6 bases of the junction left unmatched. The CDR3 DNA reads TGTGCCACCAGTGATGCGGGACAGGGGCTGGGCACAGATACGCAGTATTTT. It encodes CATSDAGQGLGTDTQYF.

This clonotype was observed a few times. V usage is TRBV5-8 and J usage is TRBJ1-3; tentative D call: TRBD1 (5 bases). CDR3 length equals 14 residues. Germline CDR1 is SGHTS and CDR2 is YDEGEE. Trimming pared 4 bases from V and 9 bases from J, leaving 17 bases between. CDR3 residues: CASSATGFLTTIYF. The CDR3 bases are TGTGCCAGCAGCGCCACAGGTTTCCTTACCACCATATATTTT.

The rearrangement joins TRBV11-2 to TRBJ2-5; TRBD2 agrees at 7 bases. Germline CDR1 and CDR2: SGHAT and FQNNGV. V lost 3 bases to trimming and J lost 2 bases; unmatched junction nucleotides: 12. The CDR3 is 17 amino acids. The CDR3 loop reads CASSFGGAGEGQETQYF. The CDR3 nucleotides read TGTGCCAGCAGCTTTGGAGGCGCGGGAGAGGGGCAAGAGACCCAGTACTTC.

This rearrangement joins TRBV25-1 to TRBJ1-5, with D possibly being TRBD1 (6 bases). Germline V gene lookup returns CDR1 MGHDK and CDR2 SYGVNS. This CDR3 contains 14 residues. Trimming removed 1 base from V and 7 bases from J, with 11 bases in between. In nucleotides, the CDR3 is TGTGCCAGCAGTGAATCACCAGGGGAACAGCCCCAGCATTTT. Amino acid sequence: CASSESPGEQPQHF.

CDR3: CASSQVDATVFSTDTQYF. The CDR3 DNA reads as TGTGCCAGCAGCCAAGTTGATGCGACAGTTTTTAGCACAGATACGCAGTATTTT. The chain uses TRBV4-2 and TRBJ2-3; D might be TRBD1 (5 bases). The V gene's germline CDR1 is LGHNA and CDR2 YNFKEQ. V gave up 1 base and J gave up 0 bases, with 17 bases separating them. CDR3 size: 18 residues.

This chain connects TRBV10-3 to TRBJ2-7; 13 positions match TRBD2. The length of the CDR3 is 15 residues. Looked up from germline, CDR1 is ENHRY and CDR2 is SYGVKD. J was trimmed by 5 bases and V by 2 bases; bases with no gene match: 3. CDR3: CAISERGLAGNEQYF. CDR3 nucleotides: TGTGCCATCAGTGAGAGGGGACTAGCGGGAAACGAGCAGTACTTC.

The chain employs TRBV18 and TRBJ2-7, with 12 bases identical to TRBD2. The junction had 6 bases not matched to a gene; V was cut back by 2 bases and J by 4 bases. Germline CDR1 and CDR2: KGHSH and LQKENI. There are 16 residues in the CDR3. CDR3 protein: CASSPERTSGVYEQYF. The CDR3 DNA sequence: TGTGCCAGCTCACCAGAGCGGACTAGCGGGGTTTACGAGCAGTACTTC.

This clonotype was found once. The rearrangement links TRBV13 to TRBJ2-7; 11 positions match TRBD2. With V trimmed by 3 bases and J by 0 bases, 4 bases remained unmatched. CDR1 PRHDT and CDR2 FYEKMQ come from the germline V gene (reference sequence). This CDR3 contains 16 residues. This CDR3 reads CASSLLGLAASYEQYF. CDR3 in DNA: TGTGCCAGCAGCTTGTTGGGACTAGCGGCCTCCTACGAGCAGTACTTC.

The chain's CDR3 is CASSLAGGVAGANVLTF. CDR3 sequence (DNA): TGTGCCAGCAGCTTAGCTGGAGGCGTAGCTGGGGCCAACGTCCTGACTTTC. J is TRBJ2-6 and V is TRBV7-2; D might be TRBD2 (5 bases). The CDR3 spans 17 residues. In germline, CDR1 is SGHTA, CDR2 FQGNSA. V was shortened by 0 bases and J by 2 bases, with 11 bases between the two germline ends.

The rearrangement uses TRBV7-6 and TRBJ2-3, with TRBD2 identical over 12 bases. Trimming took 1 base from V and 5 from J; bases not matched to a gene: 4. CDR1 is SGHVS and CDR2 is FNYEAQ in the germline V gene. This CDR3 comprises 16 residues. The CDR3 loop is CASSLGLAGAGDTQYF. The CDR3 region has the DNA TGTGCCAGCAGCTTAGGACTAGCGGGAGCGGGAGATACGCAGTATTTT.

This clonotype was found a few times. The chain links TRBV9 to TRBJ2-7; D gene unclear. This CDR3 is 15 amino acids long. The ends were cut back, 0 bases at V and 4 bases at J, with 14 bases in the middle. The V gene's germline CDR1 is SGDLS and CDR2 YYNGEE. The CDR3 region is CASSVEGQPAYEQYF. In DNA form, the CDR3 reads TGTGCCAGCAGCGTAGAAGGCCAACCGGCTTACGAGCAGTACTTC.

This clonotype was picked up one time. The chain links TRBV5-1 to TRBJ2-7; D gene uncertain. V was pared by 4 bases and J by 5 bases, with 25 bases between. CDR3 length: 17 residues. Germline V gene data show CDR1 as SGHRS and CDR2 as YFSETQ. The CDR3 sequence is CASSGRDWIRGIHEQYF. As DNA, the CDR3 is TGCGCCAGCAGCGGCAGAGATTGGATCCGTGGTATCCACGAGCAGTACTTC.

The chain carries TRBV3-1 and TRBJ2-3, with 8 bases aligning to TRBD2. The CDR3 contains 16 residues. With 1 base clipped from V and 2 bases from J, the junction kept 5 bases outside the gene matches. Germline lookup yields CDR1 LGHDT and CDR2 YNNKEL (reference sequence). The CDR3 here is CASSQGSGLATDTQYF. CDR3 DNA sequence: TGTGCCAGCAGCCAAGGGTCTGGACTAGCCACAGATACGCAGTATTTT.

In its sample, this clonotype was seen a few times. The J gene is TRBJ2-5, the V gene TRBV7-2, with D tentatively TRBD1 or TRBD2 (6 bases each). CDR3 length: 15 residues. Germline V gives CDR1 SGHTA, CDR2 FQGNSA. The V end was cut by 1 base, the J end by 5 bases, with 14 bases between. DNA for the CDR3: TGTGCCAGCAGCTTAGTTCGGGTAGGGGGGGAGACCCAGTACTTC. Amino acid sequence: CASSLVRVGGETQYF.

The J gene is TRBJ2-3, the V gene TRBV20-1; a possible D gene is TRBD1 (6 bases). V was trimmed by 5 bases and J by 1 base, leaving 13 bases between them. Germline CDR1 DFQATT, CDR2 SNEGSKA (reference sequence). CDR3 length: 14 amino acids. CDR3 bases: TGCAGTGCTCTTCCAAACAGGGGCACAGATACGCAGTATTTT. Encoded protein: CSALPNRGTDTQYF.

The rearrangement uses TRBV2 and TRBJ1-2, with 8 bases lining up with TRBD1. V was clipped by 6 bases and J by 3 bases; unmatched bases: 6. This CDR3 has 14 amino acids. Germline-derived CDR1 and CDR2 are SNHLY and FYNNEI. This CDR3 is CASRPTGVHYGYTF. CDR3 DNA sequence: TGTGCCAGCAGACCGACAGGGGTTCACTATGGCTACACCTTC.